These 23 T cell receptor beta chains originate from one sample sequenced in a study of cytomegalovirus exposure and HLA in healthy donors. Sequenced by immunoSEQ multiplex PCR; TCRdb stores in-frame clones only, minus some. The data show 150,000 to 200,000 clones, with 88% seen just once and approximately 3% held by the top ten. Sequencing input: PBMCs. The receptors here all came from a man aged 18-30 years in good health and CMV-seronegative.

CDR3 nucleotide sequence: TGTGCCAGCAGTGAACAGGGGGTTAACTATGGCTACACCTTC. Translation gives CASSEQGVNYGYTF. V and J are TRBV2 and TRBJ1-2; TRBD1 matches 7 bases. The CDR3 loop spans 14 amino acids. The V gene end was trimmed by 2 bases and the J gene end by 1 base; junction bases not matched to a gene: 1. Germline V gene data show CDR1 as SNHLY and CDR2 as FYNNEI.

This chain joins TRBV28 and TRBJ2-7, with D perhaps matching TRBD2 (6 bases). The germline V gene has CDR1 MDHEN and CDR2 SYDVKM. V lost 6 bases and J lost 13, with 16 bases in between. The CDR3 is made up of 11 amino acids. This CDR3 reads CASRSAGSSYF. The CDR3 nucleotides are TGTGCCAGCAGATCGGCCGGGAGCAGCTACTTC.

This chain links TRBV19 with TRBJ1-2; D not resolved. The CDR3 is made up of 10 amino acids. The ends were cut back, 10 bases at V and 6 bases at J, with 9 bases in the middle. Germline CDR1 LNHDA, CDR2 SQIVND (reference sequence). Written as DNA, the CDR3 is TGTGCCACTGTATCTGATGGCTACACCTTC. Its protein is CATVSDGYTF.

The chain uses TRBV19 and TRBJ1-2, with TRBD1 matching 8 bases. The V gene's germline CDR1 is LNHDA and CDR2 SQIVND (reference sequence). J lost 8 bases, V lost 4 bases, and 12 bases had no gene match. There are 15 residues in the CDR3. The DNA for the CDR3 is TGTGCCAGTAGTAGTCAACAGGGGGTTGTTAACGGCTACACCTTC. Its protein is CASSSQQGVVNGYTF.

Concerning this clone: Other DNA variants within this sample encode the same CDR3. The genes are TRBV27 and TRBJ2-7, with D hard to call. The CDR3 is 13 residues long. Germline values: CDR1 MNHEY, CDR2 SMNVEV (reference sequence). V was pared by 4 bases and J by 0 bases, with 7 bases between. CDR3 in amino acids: CASSYSGSYEQYF. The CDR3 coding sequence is TGTGCCAGCAGTTATTCAGGCTCCTACGAGCAGTACTTC.

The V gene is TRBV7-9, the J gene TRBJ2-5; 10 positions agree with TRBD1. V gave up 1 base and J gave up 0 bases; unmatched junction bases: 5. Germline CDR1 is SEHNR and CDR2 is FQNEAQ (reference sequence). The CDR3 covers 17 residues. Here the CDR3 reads CASSLGQGALYQETQYF. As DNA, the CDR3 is TGTGCCAGCAGCTTAGGACAGGGGGCCTTGTACCAAGAGACCCAGTACTTC.

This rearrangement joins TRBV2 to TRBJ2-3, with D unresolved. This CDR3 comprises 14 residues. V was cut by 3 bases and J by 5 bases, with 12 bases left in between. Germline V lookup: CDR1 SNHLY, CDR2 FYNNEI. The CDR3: CASSEELPGDTQYF. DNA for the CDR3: TGTGCCAGCAGTGAGGAACTTCCGGGAGATACGCAGTATTTT. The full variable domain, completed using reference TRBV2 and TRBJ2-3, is EPEVTQTPSHQVTQMGQEVILRCVPISNHLYFYWYRQILGQKVEFLVSFYNNEISEKSEIFDDQFSVERPDGSNFTLKIRSTKLEDSAMYFCASSEELPGDTQYFGPGTRLTVL.

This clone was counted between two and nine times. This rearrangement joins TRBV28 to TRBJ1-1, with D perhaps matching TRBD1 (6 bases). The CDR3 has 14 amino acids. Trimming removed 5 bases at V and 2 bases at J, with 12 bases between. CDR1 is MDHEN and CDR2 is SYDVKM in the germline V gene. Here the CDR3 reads CASSIPQGNTEAFF. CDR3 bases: TGTGCCAGCAGTATACCACAGGGAAACACTGAAGCTTTCTTT. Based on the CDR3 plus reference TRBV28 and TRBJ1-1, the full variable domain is DVKVTQSSRYLVKRTGEKVFLECVQDMDHENMFWYRQDPGLGLRLIYFSYDVKMKEKGDIPEGYSVSREKKERFSLILESASTNQTSMYLCASSIPQGNTEAFFGQGTRLTVV.

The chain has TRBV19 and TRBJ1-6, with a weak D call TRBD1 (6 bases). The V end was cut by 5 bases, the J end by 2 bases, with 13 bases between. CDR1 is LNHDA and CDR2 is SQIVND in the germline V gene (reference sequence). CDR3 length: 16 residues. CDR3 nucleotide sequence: TGTGCCAGTAGTCTAGGGGGGCGCGCCTATAATTCACCCCTCCACTTT. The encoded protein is CASSLGGRAYNSPLHF.

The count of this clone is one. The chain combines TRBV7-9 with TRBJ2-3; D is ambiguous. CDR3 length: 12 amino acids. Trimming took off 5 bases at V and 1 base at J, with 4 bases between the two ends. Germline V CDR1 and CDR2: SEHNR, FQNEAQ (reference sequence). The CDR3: CASSLRTDTQYF. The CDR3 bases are TGTGCCAGCAGCCTACGCACAGATACGCAGTATTTT.

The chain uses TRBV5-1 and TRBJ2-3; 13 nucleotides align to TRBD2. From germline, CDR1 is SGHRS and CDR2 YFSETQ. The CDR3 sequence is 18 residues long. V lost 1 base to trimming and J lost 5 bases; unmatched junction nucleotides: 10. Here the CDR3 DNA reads TGCGCCAGCAGCTTGATAAGAGGGGGGACTAGCGGGATAGATACGCAGTATTTT. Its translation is CASSLIRGGTSGIDTQYF.

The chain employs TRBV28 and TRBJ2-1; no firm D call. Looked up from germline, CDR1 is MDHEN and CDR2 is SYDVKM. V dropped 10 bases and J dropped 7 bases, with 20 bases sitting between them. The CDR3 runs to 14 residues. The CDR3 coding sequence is TGTGCCACCCATCCACCACTACAAGCAAATGAGCAGTTCTTC. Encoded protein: CATHPPLQANEQFF. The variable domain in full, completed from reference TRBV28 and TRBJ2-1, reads DVKVTQSSRYLVKRTGEKVFLECVQDMDHENMFWYRQDPGLGLRLIYFSYDVKMKEKGDIPEGYSVSREKKERFSLILESASTNQTSMYLCATHPPLQANEQFFGPGTRLTVL.

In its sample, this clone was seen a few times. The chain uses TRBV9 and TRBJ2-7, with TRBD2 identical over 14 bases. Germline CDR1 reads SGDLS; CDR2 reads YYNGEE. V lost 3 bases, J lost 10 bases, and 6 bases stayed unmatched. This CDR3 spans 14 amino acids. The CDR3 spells CASSDGTSGSSQYF. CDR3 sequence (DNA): TGTGCCAGCAGCGATGGGACTAGCGGGAGCTCCCAGTACTTC.

CDR3 nucleotide sequence: TGTGCCAGCAGCTTAAATGTAGGGACTAGCGGGGGGGTTGAGCAGTTCTTC. It translates to CASSLNVGTSGGVEQFF. The V call is TRBV7-9, the J call TRBJ2-1; 16 bases are shared with TRBD2. This CDR3 region has 17 residues. Trimming cost V 2 bases and J 9 bases; bases outside gene matches: 7. Germline-derived CDR1 and CDR2 are SEHNR and FQNEAQ (reference sequence).

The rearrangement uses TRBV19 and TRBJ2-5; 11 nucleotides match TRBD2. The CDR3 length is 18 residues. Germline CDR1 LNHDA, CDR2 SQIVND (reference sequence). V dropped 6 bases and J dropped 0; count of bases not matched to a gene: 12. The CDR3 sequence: CASRALTSGSLYQETQYF. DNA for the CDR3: TGTGCCAGTAGGGCTTTAACTAGCGGGAGCCTGTACCAAGAGACCCAGTACTTC.

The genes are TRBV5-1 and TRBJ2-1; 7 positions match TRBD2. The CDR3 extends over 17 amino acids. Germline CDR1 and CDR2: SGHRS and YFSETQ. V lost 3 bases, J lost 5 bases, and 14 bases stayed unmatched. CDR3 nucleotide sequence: TGCGCCAGCAGCTCAATCTCCGGGACTACAAATCACAATGAGCAGTTCTTC. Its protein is CASSSISGTTNHNEQFF.

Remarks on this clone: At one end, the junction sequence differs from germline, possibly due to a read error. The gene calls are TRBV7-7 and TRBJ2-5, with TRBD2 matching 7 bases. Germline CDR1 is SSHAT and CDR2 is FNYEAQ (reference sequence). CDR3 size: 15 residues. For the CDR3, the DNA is TGTGCTAGCAGCTTAGGGACCTCCGGGGGGGAGACCCAGTACTTC. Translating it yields CASSLGTSGGETQYF.

The CDR3: CASSPGGGPDSYEQYF. Here the CDR3 DNA reads TGTGCCAGCAGCCCCGGGGGGGGGCCAGACTCCTACGAGCAGTACTTC. V gene TRBV5-5 combines with J gene TRBJ2-7; 8 bases are shared with TRBD2. This CDR3 is built from 16 residues. Germline loops: CDR1 SGHKS, CDR2 YYEKEE (reference sequence). Trimming removed 4 bases from V and 0 bases from J; junction bases left unmatched: 9.

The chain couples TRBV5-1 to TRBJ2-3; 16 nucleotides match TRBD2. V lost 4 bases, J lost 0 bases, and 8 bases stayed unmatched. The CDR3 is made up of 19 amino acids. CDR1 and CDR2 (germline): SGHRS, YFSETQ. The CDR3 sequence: CASSAWGLAGGASTDTQYF. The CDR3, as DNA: TGCGCCAGCAGCGCCTGGGGACTAGCGGGAGGGGCTAGCACAGATACGCAGTATTTT.

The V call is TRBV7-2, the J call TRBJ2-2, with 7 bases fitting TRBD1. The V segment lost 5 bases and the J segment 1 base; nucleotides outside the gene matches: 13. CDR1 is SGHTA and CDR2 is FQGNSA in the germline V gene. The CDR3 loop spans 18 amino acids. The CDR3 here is CASSPQGTAEGNTGELFF. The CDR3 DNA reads TGTGCCAGCAGCCCACAAGGGACAGCGGAAGGGAACACCGGGGAGCTGTTTTTT.

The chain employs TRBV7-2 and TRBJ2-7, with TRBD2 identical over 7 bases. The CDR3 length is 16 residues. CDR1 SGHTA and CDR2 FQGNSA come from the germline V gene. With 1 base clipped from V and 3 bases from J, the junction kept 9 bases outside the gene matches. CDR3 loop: CASSLVGAGAFYEQYF. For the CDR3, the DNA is TGTGCCAGCAGCTTAGTCGGTGCGGGAGCCTTCTACGAGCAGTACTTC.

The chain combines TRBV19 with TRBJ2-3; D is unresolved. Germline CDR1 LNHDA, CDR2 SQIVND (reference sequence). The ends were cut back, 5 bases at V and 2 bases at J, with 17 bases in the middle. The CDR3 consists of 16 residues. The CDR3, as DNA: TGTGCCAGTAGTGCGATGACTGGTAGACTCACAGATACGCAGTATTTT. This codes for CASSAMTGRLTDTQYF.

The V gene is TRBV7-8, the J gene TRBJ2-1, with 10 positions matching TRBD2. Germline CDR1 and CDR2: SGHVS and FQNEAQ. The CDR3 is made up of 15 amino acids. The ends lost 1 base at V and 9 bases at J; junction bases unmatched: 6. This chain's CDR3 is CASSLVLAGATEQFF. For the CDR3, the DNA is TGTGCCAGCAGCTTAGTTCTAGCGGGGGCCACTGAGCAGTTCTTC.